The 18 T cell receptor beta chains presented below share a single source sample, sequenced in a study of technical replicates of blood from a handful of donors. TCRdb's copy holds only in-frame clones and misses some; the assay was immunoSEQ multiplex PCR. The sample contains about 49,000 clones, 80% to 95% of which appear only once. The sequenced material came from PBMCs. The source of these receptors is a human donor in good health. Some clones in this sample may be carry-over from other donors' samples.

The chain recombines TRBV5-4 with TRBJ2-1; 7 bases map to TRBD2. Germline lookup yields CDR1 SGHNT and CDR2 YYREEE (reference sequence). The CDR3 has 16 amino acids. The ends lost 6 bases at V and 4 bases at J; junction bases unmatched: 13. The CDR3 here is CASTKSGTAGYNEQFF. The CDR3 region has the DNA TGTGCCAGCACAAAAAGCGGGACTGCGGGGTACAATGAGCAGTTCTTC.

The chain has TRBV7-9 and TRBJ2-7, with D possibly matching TRBD2 (6 bases). The ends were cut back, 3 bases at V and 4 bases at J, with 22 bases in the middle. The CDR3 spans 17 residues. In germline, CDR1 is SEHNR, CDR2 FQNEAQ (reference sequence). The chain's CDR3 is CASSFGAGSEGRYEQYF. Here the CDR3 DNA reads TGTGCCAGCAGCTTCGGTGCGGGAAGCGAAGGCCGTTACGAGCAGTACTTC.

CDR3 sequence: CASLRLRGDRGPYEQYF. The CDR3 DNA is TGTGCCAGCCTCAGGCTACGCGGGGACAGGGGCCCCTACGAGCAGTACTTC. This rearrangement joins TRBV27 to TRBJ2-7; 10 nucleotides agree with TRBD1. CDR1 and CDR2 (germline): MNHEY, SMNVEV (reference sequence). Trimming removed 8 bases from V and 2 bases from J; junction bases left unmatched: 15. The CDR3 sequence is 17 residues long.

The chain combines TRBV20-1 with TRBJ2-3; D uncertain. This CDR3 is 11 amino acids long. Germline-derived CDR1 and CDR2 are DFQATT and SNEGSKA (reference sequence). Trimming removed 8 bases from V and 3 bases from J, with 9 bases in between. In DNA, the CDR3 is TGCAGTACGAAGCGAACAGATACGCAGTATTTT. Its protein is CSTKRTDTQYF.

The chain employs TRBV5-1 and TRBJ1-2, with 8 bases matching TRBD1. Trimming removed 4 bases from V and 8 bases from J; junction bases left unmatched: 7. The CDR3 covers 13 residues. CDR1 SGHRS and CDR2 YFSETQ come from the germline V gene. This chain's CDR3 is CASSGGQGSGYTF. In DNA form, the CDR3 reads TGCGCCAGCAGCGGAGGACAGGGCTCGGGCTACACCTTC. Using reference TRBV5-1 and TRBJ1-2 for the parts outside the CDR3, the full variable domain is KAGVTQTPRYLIKTRGQQVTLSCSPISGHRSVSWYQQTPGQGLQFLFEYFSETQRNKGNFPGRFSGRQFSNSRSEMNVSTLELGDSALYLCASSGGQGSGYTFGSGTRLTVV.

The chain has TRBV19 and TRBJ1-5; the D is unclear. The CDR3 runs to 14 residues. Deletions cut 3 bases from V and 6 bases from J, with 12 bases between. Germline CDR1 reads LNHDA; CDR2 reads SQIVND (reference sequence). CDR3 sequence reads: CASSIPASGQPQHF. In DNA form, the CDR3 reads TGTGCCAGTAGTATTCCCGCCTCGGGTCAGCCCCAGCATTTT. Supplemented by reference TRBV19 and TRBJ1-5, the full variable domain reads DGGITQSPKYLFRKEGQNVTLSCEQNLNHDAMYWYRQDPGQGLRLIYYSQIVNDFQKGDIAEGYSVSREKKESFPLTVTSAQKNPTAFYLCASSIPASGQPQHFGDGTRLSIL.

The chain couples TRBV6-1 to TRBJ1-4; 7 nucleotides align to TRBD1. The CDR3 totals 18 residues. After removal of 2 bases from V and 4 bases from J, the junction contained 13 bases not matched to a gene. Germline lookup yields CDR1 MNHNS and CDR2 SASEGT. CDR3 in DNA: TGTGCCAGCAGTGAAATGGTTTGGGGTAGGGACAGTAATGAAAAACTGTTTTTT. Its protein product is CASSEMVWGRDSNEKLFF.

The gene calls are TRBV27 and TRBJ1-6; 7 nucleotides align to TRBD1. The length of the CDR3 is 12 residues. Trimming removed 6 bases from V and 14 bases from J; junction bases left unmatched: 7. Germline V gene sequence: CDR1 MNHEY, CDR2 SMNVEV (reference sequence). CDR3 nucleotides: TGTGCCAGCAGGCGGACAGGCTCTTCCCTCCACTTT. It specifies CASRRTGSSLHF.

V is TRBV2 and J is TRBJ2-3; D uncertain. From germline, CDR1 is SNHLY and CDR2 FYNNEI. Trimming shortened V by 8 bases and J by 2 bases, and 14 bases separated the two germline ends. The CDR3 covers 14 residues. The CDR3: CASQVGQLTDTQYF. The CDR3 nucleotides are TGTGCCAGCCAGGTGGGCCAGCTCACAGATACGCAGTATTTT.

The gene calls are TRBV7-2 and TRBJ2-7; 7 nucleotides match TRBD2. Germline values: CDR1 SGHTA, CDR2 FQGNSA. The CDR3 covers 15 residues. V was pared by 5 bases and J by 4 bases, with 11 bases of the junction left unmatched. DNA of the CDR3: TGTGCCAGCAGCAAAGCGGGGCTGGGCAGTTACGAGCAGTACTTC. This translates into CASSKAGLGSYEQYF. The full variable domain, in which reference TRBV7-2 and TRBJ2-7 provide the parts outside the CDR3, is GAGVSQSPSNKVTEKGKDVELRCDPISGHTALYWYRQSLGQGLEFLIYFQGNSAPDKSGLPSDRFSAERTGGSVSTLTIQRTQQEDSAVYLCASSKAGLGSYEQYFGPGTRLTVT.

J is TRBJ1-2 and V is TRBV6-5; TRBD1 aligns across 11 bases. With V trimmed by 0 bases and J by 7 bases, 4 bases remained unmatched. CDR3 length: 15 residues. CDR1 is MNHEY, CDR2 SVGAGI, per germline. The CDR3 DNA sequence: TGTGCCAGCAGTTACTCCCGGACAGGGGGCGTTGGCTACACCTTC. Encoded protein: CASSYSRTGGVGYTF.

V and J are TRBV30 and TRBJ1-2; 10 bases map to TRBD1. The CDR3 sequence is 14 residues long. Germline loops: CDR1 GTSNPN, CDR2 SVGIG (reference sequence). Losses at the gene ends were 5 bases for V and 8 bases for J; bases not matched to a gene: 11. CDR3 bases: TGTGCCTGGGAGCTTGACAGGGGGCTCGGGGGCTACACCTTC. Translating gives CAWELDRGLGGYTF.

J is TRBJ1-1 and V is TRBV28; weak D call: TRBD1 (5 bases). V was cut by 3 bases and J by 5 bases, with 10 bases left in between. Germline lookup yields CDR1 MDHEN and CDR2 SYDVKM. This CDR3 is 13 amino acids long. The CDR3 is CASSLGGWTEAFF. DNA of the CDR3: TGTGCCAGCAGTTTGGGGGGTTGGACTGAAGCTTTCTTT.

V and J are TRBV15 and TRBJ1-1; weak D call: TRBD1 (5 bases). Germline CDR1 is LNHNV and CDR2 is YYDKDF (reference sequence). V was clipped by 0 bases and J by 1 base, with 6 bases between them. The CDR3 is 14 amino acids. Here the CDR3 DNA reads TGTGCCACCAGCAGAGATCAGGGGAACACTGAAGCTTTCTTT. Protein sequence: CATSRDQGNTEAFF. Using reference TRBV15 and TRBJ1-1 for the parts outside the CDR3, the full variable domain is DAMVIQNPRYQVTQFGKPVTLSCSQTLNHNVMYWYQQKSSQAPKLLFHYYDKDFNNEADTPDNFQSRRPNTSFCFLDIRSPGLGDTAMYLCATSRDQGNTEAFFGQGTRLTVV.

Only one count was recorded for this clone. V usage is TRBV6-6 and J usage is TRBJ1-2, with 9 bases aligning to TRBD1. The germline CDR1 and CDR2 sequences are MNHNY and SVGAGI (reference sequence). Germline trimming cut 4 bases from V and 4 bases from J; bases unmatched to any gene: 10. The CDR3 consists of 16 residues. CDR3 nucleotide sequence: TGTGCCAGCAGTTCCTCCGGGGACAGGGCGAGCTATGGCTACACCTTC. This gives the protein CASSSSGDRASYGYTF.

The V gene is TRBV30, the J gene TRBJ1-2; a possible D gene is TRBD1 (6 bases). The CDR3 is 15 residues long. V shed 0 bases and J shed 2 bases, with 13 bases lying between them. Germline CDR1 and CDR2: GTSNPN and SVGIG (reference sequence). CDR3 DNA sequence: TGTGCCTGGAGTGTACGGGGGGCGTCGAACTATGGCTACACCTTC. This codes for CAWSVRGASNYGYTF.

The rearrangement links TRBV4-1 to TRBJ2-3, with 9 bases aligning to TRBD2. CDR1 and CDR2 (germline): MGHRA, YSYEKL. This CDR3 is built from 16 residues. Unmatched junction bases numbered 4, after V lost 3 bases and J lost 0 bases. This chain's CDR3 is CASSQALAGSTDTQYF. The DNA of the CDR3 is TGCGCCAGCAGCCAGGCACTAGCGGGTAGCACAGATACGCAGTATTTT.

This clone came up once. The rearrangement links TRBV13 to TRBJ2-3, with 12 positions matching TRBD2. The CDR3 spans 16 residues. V lost 1 base, J lost 4 bases, and 3 bases stayed unmatched. Germline CDR1 reads PRHDT; CDR2 reads FYEKMQ (reference sequence). The CDR3 DNA reads TGTGCCAGCAGCTTAGCTAGCGGGAGGGCCGCAGATACGCAGTATTTT. It specifies CASSLASGRAADTQYF.